Following are 4 T cell receptor beta chains from one sample sequenced in a study of blood T cell repertoires in COVID-19. Sequenced by immunoSEQ multiplex PCR; TCRdb stores in-frame clones only, minus some. The sample consists of roughly 200,000 clones, less than 90% of them appearing once. The sequenced material came from PBMCs or T cells enriched from blood (not recorded which). Receptor source: a woman in her twenties or thirties who had been exposed to COVID-19.

This clone was seen a single time. The genes are TRBV24-1 and TRBJ2-1; no reliable D call. Between the trimmed V and J ends, which lost 4 bases and 5 bases, there was a span of 11 bases. The CDR3 totals 14 residues. Germline CDR1 KGHDR, CDR2 SFDVKD. The CDR3: CATSESTVNNEQFF. DNA for the CDR3: TGTGCCACCAGTGAGAGTACAGTCAACAATGAGCAGTTCTTC.

The chain joins TRBV7-8 to TRBJ2-3; D is possibly TRBD2 (6 bases). V lost 5 bases and J lost 5, with 14 bases in between. From germline, CDR1 is SGHVS and CDR2 FQNEAQ. The CDR3 sequence is 14 residues long. As DNA, the CDR3 is TGTGCCAGCAGCCACCTGACGCGGGGAGATACGCAGTATTTT. It yields the protein CASSHLTRGDTQYF.

The chain joins TRBV24-1 to TRBJ2-2; perhaps TRBD2 as D (6 bases). The CDR3 consists of 15 residues. The V and J ends lost 3 bases and 5 bases respectively, with 12 bases between them. From germline, CDR1 is KGHDR and CDR2 SFDVKD. The CDR3 DNA sequence: TGTGCCACCAGTGATCCGCGGGCGGGGACCGGGGAGCTGTTTTTT. Protein: CATSDPRAGTGELFF.

The chain recombines TRBV7-2 with TRBJ1-4; D uncertain. The germline gives CDR1 SGHTA, CDR2 FQGNSA. With 6 bases removed from V and 7 bases from J, the gap between germline ends came to 15 bases. The CDR3 loop spans 14 amino acids. The CDR3 DNA is TGTGCCAGCAGTTCGAGCGGAGCGATTGAAAAACTGTTTTTT. It codes for CASSSSGAIEKLFF.